These 16 T cell receptor beta chains share one sample of origin, sequenced in a study of blood T cell repertoires in COVID-19. Data came from immunoSEQ multiplex PCR; TCRdb stores just in-frame clones and leaves some out. The table shows 25,000 or so clones, with around 83% occurring only once. The sample taken for sequencing was peripheral blood. Receptors were obtained from an older man with active COVID-19.

The chain joins TRBV5-1 to TRBJ2-5, with D perhaps matching TRBD1 (5 bases). V was clipped by 3 bases and J by 5 bases, with 11 bases between them. CDR3 length: 13 amino acids. CDR1 is SGHRS, CDR2 YFSETQ, per germline. CDR3 in amino acids: CASSSSGRETQYF. CDR3 DNA: TGCGCCAGCAGCTCCTCAGGGCGGGAGACCCAGTACTTC.

J is TRBJ1-6 and V is TRBV12-2. TRBV12-2 is a pseudogene segment. The CDR3 loop spans 15 amino acids. The CDR3 loop reads CASRLEAGGNSPLHF. The CDR3 DNA reads as TGTGCAAGTCGCTTAGAGGCAGGAGGTAATTCACCCCTCCACTTT.

The chain has TRBV20-1 and TRBJ1-1; TRBD1 aligns across 7 bases. V dropped 6 bases and J dropped 10; count of bases not matched to a gene: 8. Germline values: CDR1 DFQATT, CDR2 SNEGSKA (reference sequence). This CDR3 region has 11 residues. CDR3 region: CSAVRQGGAFF. The DNA for the CDR3 is TGCAGTGCCGTGAGGCAGGGGGGAGCTTTCTTT.

CDR3 protein: CASSEVRGIGELFF. The CDR3 nucleotides read TGTGCCAGCAGTGAAGTACGGGGGATCGGGGAGCTGTTTTTT. This chain connects TRBV2 to TRBJ2-2, with D possibly TRBD2 on 6 matching bases. Germline values: CDR1 SNHLY, CDR2 FYNNEI. Between the trimmed V and J ends, which lost 1 base and 7 bases, there was a span of 10 bases. The CDR3 extends over 14 amino acids.

The chain combines TRBV28 with TRBJ2-7, with 7 bases fitting TRBD1. The CDR3 loop spans 12 amino acids. From germline, CDR1 is MDHEN and CDR2 SYDVKM. V dropped 6 bases and J dropped 6; count of bases not matched to a gene: 5. CDR3 nucleotides: TGTGCCAGCAGGCAGACAGGGCTCGAGCAGTACTTC. Protein sequence: CASRQTGLEQYF.

The chain uses TRBV7-2 and TRBJ2-5; 9 bases map to TRBD2. This CDR3 contains 15 residues. V was clipped by 0 bases and J by 5 bases; unmatched bases: 4. Germline V CDR1 and CDR2: SGHTA, FQGNSA. The CDR3: CASSLASGGWETQYF. CDR3 coding DNA: TGTGCCAGCAGCTTAGCTAGCGGGGGATGGGAGACCCAGTACTTC.

The chain carries TRBV10-1 and TRBJ2-3; D is ambiguous. V was shortened by 2 bases and J by 4 bases, with 4 bases between the two germline ends. The CDR3 totals 12 residues. CDR1 is WNHNN and CDR2 is SYGVQD in the germline V gene (reference sequence). CDR3 in DNA: TGCGCCAGCAGTGAGCAGGCAGATACGCAGTATTTT. Residues: CASSEQADTQYF.

The gene calls are TRBV19 and TRBJ1-5; the D gene is possibly TRBD1 (6 bases). CDR3 size: 15 residues. The V end lost 2 bases, the J end lost 3 bases, and 11 bases lay between the germline ends. From germline, CDR1 is LNHDA and CDR2 SQIVND (reference sequence). CDR3 bases: TGTGCCAGTAGTATATGGGACACCCTCAATCAGCCCCAGCATTTT. Its translation is CASSIWDTLNQPQHF.

CDR3 loop: CASSPQGVGQPQHF. The DNA of the CDR3 is TGTGCCAGCAGCCCCCAGGGGGTCGGTCAGCCCCAGCATTTT. The J gene is TRBJ1-5, the V gene TRBV7-2; 7 bases match TRBD1. V shed 5 bases and J 6 bases; nucleotides not matched to a gene: 7. Germline V lookup: CDR1 SGHTA, CDR2 FQGNSA. The CDR3 is 14 amino acids.

This clone was counted once. V gene TRBV5-1 combines with J gene TRBJ1-1; tentative D call: TRBD1 (6 bases). V was shortened by 4 bases and J by 8 bases, with 18 bases between the two germline ends. The CDR3 is 14 amino acids. Germline V gives CDR1 SGHRS, CDR2 YFSETQ. The CDR3 nucleotides are TGCGCCAGCAGCCCCATGGCGGGGGCGGGGGAAGCTTTCTTT. This codes for CASSPMAGAGEAFF.

The V and J genes are TRBV19 and TRBJ1-1; D remains ambiguous. CDR1 LNHDA and CDR2 SQIVND come from the germline V gene (reference sequence). The CDR3 covers 12 residues. The ends were cut back, 7 bases at V and 2 bases at J, with 8 bases in the middle. CDR3 DNA sequence: TGTGCCAGTATCGCAGTTAACACTGAAGCTTTCTTT. Translating gives CASIAVNTEAFF.

The chain couples TRBV7-3 to TRBJ2-5; 9 bases agree with TRBD2. Germline lookup yields CDR1 SGHTA and CDR2 FQGTGA. Trimming removed 2 bases from V and 3 bases from J; junction bases left unmatched: 1. The CDR3 is made up of 14 amino acids. The CDR3 protein is CASSLAGGKETQYF. CDR3 nucleotides: TGTGCCAGCAGCTTAGCGGGGGGGAAAGAGACCCAGTACTTC.

V and J are TRBV3-1 (or the pseudogene TRBV3-2) and TRBJ2-5; D is perhaps TRBD1 (6 bases). V shed 6 bases and J shed 5 bases, with 19 bases lying between them. The CDR3 is made up of 15 amino acids. Germline values: CDR1 LGHDT, CDR2 YNNKEL (reference sequence). CDR3 residues: CASSRTGTMRETQYF. The CDR3 DNA sequence: TGTGCCAGCAGTCGGACCGGGACAATGAGGGAGACCCAGTACTTC.

The chain combines TRBV9 with TRBJ2-3; 7 bases align to TRBD2. Germline V gives CDR1 SGDLS, CDR2 YYNGEE. This CDR3 is 15 amino acids long. The ends lost 7 bases at V and 3 bases at J; junction bases unmatched: 11. CDR3 nucleotides: TGTGCCAGCCAAGGGGCTAGCGGATTAACAGATACGCAGTATTTT. Its translation is CASQGASGLTDTQYF.

The genes are TRBV9 and TRBJ2-7; tentative D call: TRBD2 (7 bases). From germline, CDR1 is SGDLS and CDR2 YYNGEE. CDR3 length: 14 amino acids. The ends were cut back, 4 bases at V and 5 bases at J, with 16 bases in the middle. The CDR3 sequence is CASSRAGALDEQYF. The CDR3 nucleotides are TGTGCCAGCAGCCGGGCGGGGGCCCTTGACGAGCAGTACTTC.

The chain uses TRBV6-5 and TRBJ1-4, with TRBD1 matching over 9 bases. The germline V gene has CDR1 MNHEY and CDR2 SVGAGI. V shed 0 bases and J 10 bases; nucleotides not matched to a gene: 6. CDR3 length: 15 residues. In DNA form, the CDR3 reads TGTGCCAGCAGTTACTCGAGTACAGGGGGCGGAAAACTGTTTTTT. It translates to CASSYSSTGGGKLFF.